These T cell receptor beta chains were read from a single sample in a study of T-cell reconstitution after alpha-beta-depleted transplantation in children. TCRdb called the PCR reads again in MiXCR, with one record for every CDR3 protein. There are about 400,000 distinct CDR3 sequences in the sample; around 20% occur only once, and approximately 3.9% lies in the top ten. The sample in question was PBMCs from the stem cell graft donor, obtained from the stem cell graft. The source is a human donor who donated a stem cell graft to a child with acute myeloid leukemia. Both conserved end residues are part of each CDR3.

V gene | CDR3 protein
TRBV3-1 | CASSQGARQTQYF
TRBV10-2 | CASSEGAGMYNEQFF
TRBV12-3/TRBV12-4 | CASSLSQGRSAYEQYF
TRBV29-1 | CSVGGSLNTNTGELFF
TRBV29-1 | CSVRRVAGRTTDTQYF
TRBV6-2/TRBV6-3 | CASTYGTSDEQYF
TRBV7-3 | CASSLRSEEHSEAFF
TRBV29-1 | CSVEDPFRLAGDTNEQFF
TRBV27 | CASLSFDRGNYGYTF
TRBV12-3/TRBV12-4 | CASSSPRTGDMNTEAFF
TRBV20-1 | CSARDPLAGTYEQYF
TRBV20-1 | CSGSASEVQAQYF
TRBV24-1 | CATSDKTGVRNEQFF
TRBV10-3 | CAISGVAASAAYEQYF
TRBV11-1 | CASSFPLGLAGESTYNEQFF
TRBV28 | CASSLYGGLNEQYF
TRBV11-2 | CASGYLGRANNEQFF
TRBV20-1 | CSARDRSASYNEQFF
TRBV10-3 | CAISEFSGEQGTQYF
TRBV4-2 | CASSQETGFGYTF
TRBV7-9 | CASSRGVLETQYF
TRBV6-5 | CASSYRLTRHEQYF
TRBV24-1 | CATSEPGLQQFF
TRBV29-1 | CSVETGSNTEAFF
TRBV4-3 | CASSATRGAHEQFF
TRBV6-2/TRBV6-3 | CASSYSSGSGNTIYF
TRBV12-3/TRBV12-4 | CASSLAGGLFGTDTQYF
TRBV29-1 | CSVEDALDGQYF